This record covers a single TCR beta chain. Its antigen remains unknown. The CDR3 is made up of 14 amino acids. Germline V gene data show CDR1 as MDHEN and CDR2 as SYDVKM. V was shortened by 5 bases and J by 6 bases, with 16 bases between the two germline ends. Vbeta (60) and Jbeta (13) primers were used in the PCR. Produced via immunoSEQ multiplex PCR; TCRdb's table is partial and in-frame only. The sample has approximately 160,000 clones, roughly 75% seen once. This sample stems from a study of cytomegalovirus exposure and HLA in healthy donors. Study conclusions and caveats: Presence/absence analyses assumed roughly uniform sequencing depth across donors. In vitro work confirmed that a few CMV-associated chains recognize CMV antigens. Listed as cytomegalovirus-associated were over 150 TCR beta chains. It was reported in a later analysis that an Asian-associated ancestry cluster showed fewer N-insertions than the roughly 670-donor mean.

This chain connects TRBV28 to TRBJ1-1, with TRBD1 as a possible D gene (6 bases). Sample: PBMCs. This TCR derives from a male donor in good health and CMV-seronegative. CDR3 loop: CASSLKGVRAEAFF. In DNA, the CDR3 is TGTGCCAGCAGTCTTAAGGGGGTTAGGGCTGAAGCTTTCTTT. Drawing the rest from reference TRBV28 and TRBJ1-1, the complete variable domain is DVKVTQSSRYLVKRTGEKVFLECVQDMDHENMFWYRQDPGLGLRLIYFSYDVKMKEKGDIPEGYSVSREKKERFSLILESASTNQTSMYLCASSLKGVRAEAFFGQGTRLTVV.